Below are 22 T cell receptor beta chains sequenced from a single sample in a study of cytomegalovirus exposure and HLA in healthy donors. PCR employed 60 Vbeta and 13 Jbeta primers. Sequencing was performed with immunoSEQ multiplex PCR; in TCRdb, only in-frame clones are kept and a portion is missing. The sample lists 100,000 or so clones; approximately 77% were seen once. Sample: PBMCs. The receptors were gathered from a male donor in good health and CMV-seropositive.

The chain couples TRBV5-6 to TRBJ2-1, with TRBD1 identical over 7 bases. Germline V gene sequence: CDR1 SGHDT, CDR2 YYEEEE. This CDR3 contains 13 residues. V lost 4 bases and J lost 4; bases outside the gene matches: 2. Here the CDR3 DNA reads TGTGCCAGCAGCGAGACAGGGTACAATGAGCAGTTCTTC. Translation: CASSETGYNEQFF.

In DNA, the CDR3 is TGTGCCTGGAGTGTAGGACAGGCGTTTGGAAACACCATATATTTT. Amino acid sequence: CAWSVGQAFGNTIYF. The chain recombines TRBV30 with TRBJ1-3, with 7 nucleotides matching TRBD1. V shed 0 bases and J 3 bases; nucleotides not matched to a gene: 5. CDR3 length equals 15 residues. The V gene's germline CDR1 is GTSNPN and CDR2 SVGIG (reference sequence).

CDR3 DNA sequence: TGTGCCAGCAGTTACTGGGGCCGACGCACAGATACGCAGTATTTT. Amino acids: CASSYWGRRTDTQYF. This rearrangement joins TRBV6-5 to TRBJ2-3; D perhaps matches TRBD1 (5 bases). V was clipped by 1 base and J by 1 base, with 9 bases between them. The CDR3 loop spans 15 amino acids. Per germline, CDR1 MNHEY and CDR2 SVGAGI.

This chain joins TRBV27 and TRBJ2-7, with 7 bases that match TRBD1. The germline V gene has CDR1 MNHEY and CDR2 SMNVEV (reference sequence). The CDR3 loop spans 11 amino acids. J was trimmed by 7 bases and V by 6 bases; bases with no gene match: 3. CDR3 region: CASSTGVEQYF. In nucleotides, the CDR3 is TGTGCCAGCAGCACAGGGGTTGAGCAGTACTTC.

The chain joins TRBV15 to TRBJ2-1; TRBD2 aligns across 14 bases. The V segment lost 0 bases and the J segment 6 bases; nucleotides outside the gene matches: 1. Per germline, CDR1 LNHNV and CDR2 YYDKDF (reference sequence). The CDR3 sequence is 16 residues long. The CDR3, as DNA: TGTGCCACCAGCAGAGAAGGACTAGCGGGGGGCAATGAGCAGTTCTTC. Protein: CATSREGLAGGNEQFF.

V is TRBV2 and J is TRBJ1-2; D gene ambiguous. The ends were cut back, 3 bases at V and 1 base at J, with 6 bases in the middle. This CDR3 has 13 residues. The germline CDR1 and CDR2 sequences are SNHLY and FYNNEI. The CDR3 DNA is TGTGCCAGCAGTGACGGGGATAACTATGGCTACACCTTC. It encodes CASSDGDNYGYTF.

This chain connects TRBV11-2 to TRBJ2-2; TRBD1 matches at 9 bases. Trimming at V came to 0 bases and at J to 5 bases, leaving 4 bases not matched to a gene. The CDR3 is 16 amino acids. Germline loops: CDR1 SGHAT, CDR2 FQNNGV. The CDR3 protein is CASSLEQGARTGELFF. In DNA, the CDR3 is TGTGCCAGCAGCTTAGAACAGGGGGCTCGGACCGGGGAGCTGTTTTTT.

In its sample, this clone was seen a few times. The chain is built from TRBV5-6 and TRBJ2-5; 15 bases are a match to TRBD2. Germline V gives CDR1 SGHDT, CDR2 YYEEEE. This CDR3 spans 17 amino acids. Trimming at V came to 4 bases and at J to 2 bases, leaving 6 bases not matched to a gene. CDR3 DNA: TGTGCCAGCAGCCGGACTAGCGGGGGGGCCGCTCAAGAGACCCAGTACTTC. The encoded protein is CASSRTSGGAAQETQYF.

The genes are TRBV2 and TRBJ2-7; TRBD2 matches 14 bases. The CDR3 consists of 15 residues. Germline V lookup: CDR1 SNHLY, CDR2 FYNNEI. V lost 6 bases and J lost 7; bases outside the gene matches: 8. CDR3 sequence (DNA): TGTGCCAGCAGCGTTACCGGGACTAGCGGGGGAGAGCAGTACTTC. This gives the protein CASSVTGTSGGEQYF.

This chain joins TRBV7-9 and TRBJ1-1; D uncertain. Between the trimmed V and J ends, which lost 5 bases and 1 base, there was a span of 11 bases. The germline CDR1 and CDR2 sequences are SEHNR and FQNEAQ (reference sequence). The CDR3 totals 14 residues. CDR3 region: CASSPGESNTEAFF. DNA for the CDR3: TGTGCCAGCAGCCCCGGGGAGTCGAACACTGAAGCTTTCTTT. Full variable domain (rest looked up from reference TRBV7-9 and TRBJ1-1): DTGVSQNPRHKITKRGQNVTFRCDPISEHNRLYWYRQTLGQGPEFLTYFQNEAQLEKSRLLSDRFSAERPKGSFSTLEIQRTEQGDSAMYLCASSPGESNTEAFFGQGTRLTVV.

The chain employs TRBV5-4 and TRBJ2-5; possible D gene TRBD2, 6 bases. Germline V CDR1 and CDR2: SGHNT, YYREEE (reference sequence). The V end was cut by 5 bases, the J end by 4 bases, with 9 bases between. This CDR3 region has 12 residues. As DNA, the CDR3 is TGTGCCAGCAGGGAGGGGTCAGAGACCCAGTACTTC. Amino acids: CASREGSETQYF.

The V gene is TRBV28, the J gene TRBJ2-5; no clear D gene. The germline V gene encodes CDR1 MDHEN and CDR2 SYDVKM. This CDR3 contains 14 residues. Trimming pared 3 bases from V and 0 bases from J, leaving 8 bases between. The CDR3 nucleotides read TGTGCCAGCAGTTTTTATAGCCACCAAGAGACCCAGTACTTC. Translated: CASSFYSHQETQYF.

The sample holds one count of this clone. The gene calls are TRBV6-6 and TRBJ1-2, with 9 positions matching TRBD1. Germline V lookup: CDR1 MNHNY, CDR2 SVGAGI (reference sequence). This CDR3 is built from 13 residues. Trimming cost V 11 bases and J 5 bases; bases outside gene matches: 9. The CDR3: CAAAGQGRYGYTF. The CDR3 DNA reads TGTGCCGCCGCCGGACAGGGGAGGTATGGCTACACCTTC.

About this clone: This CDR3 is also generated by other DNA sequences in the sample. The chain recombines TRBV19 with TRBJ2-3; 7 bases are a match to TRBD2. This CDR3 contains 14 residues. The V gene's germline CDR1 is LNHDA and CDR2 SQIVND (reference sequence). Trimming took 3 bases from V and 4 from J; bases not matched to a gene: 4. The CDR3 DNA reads TGTGCCAGTAGTATCCCCGGACTAGCAGATACGCAGTATTTT. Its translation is CASSIPGLADTQYF.

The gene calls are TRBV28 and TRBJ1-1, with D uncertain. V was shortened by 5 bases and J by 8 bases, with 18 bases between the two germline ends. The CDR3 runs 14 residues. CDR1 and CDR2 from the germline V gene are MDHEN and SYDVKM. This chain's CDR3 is CASSPRWSFWEAFF. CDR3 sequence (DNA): TGTGCCAGCAGTCCCCGCTGGAGTTTTTGGGAAGCTTTCTTT.

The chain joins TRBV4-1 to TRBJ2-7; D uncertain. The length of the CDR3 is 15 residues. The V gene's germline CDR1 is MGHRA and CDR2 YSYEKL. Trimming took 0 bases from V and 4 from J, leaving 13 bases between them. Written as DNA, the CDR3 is TGCGCCAGCAGCCAAGACCCCACCCTAACGTACGAGCAGTACTTC. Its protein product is CASSQDPTLTYEQYF.

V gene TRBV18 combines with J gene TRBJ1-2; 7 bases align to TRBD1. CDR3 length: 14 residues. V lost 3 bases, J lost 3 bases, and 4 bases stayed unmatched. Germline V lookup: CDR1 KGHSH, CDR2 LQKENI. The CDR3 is CASSPGTDYYGYTF. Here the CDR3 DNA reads TGTGCCAGCTCACCCGGGACAGACTACTATGGCTACACCTTC.

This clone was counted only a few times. The CDR3 loop reads CASSLTNYGYTF. In DNA form, the CDR3 reads TGTGCCAGCAGCCTCACAAACTATGGCTACACCTTC. V usage is TRBV7-9 and J usage is TRBJ1-2, with D uncertain. The CDR3 runs to 12 residues. Per the germline V gene, CDR1 is SEHNR and CDR2 is FQNEAQ (reference sequence). Trimming took 5 bases from V and 2 from J, leaving 6 bases between them.

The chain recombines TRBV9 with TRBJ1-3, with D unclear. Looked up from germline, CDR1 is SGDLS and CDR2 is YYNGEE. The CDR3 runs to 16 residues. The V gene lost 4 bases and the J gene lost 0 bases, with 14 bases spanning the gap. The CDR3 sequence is CASSPLAGHSGNTIYF. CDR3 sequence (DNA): TGTGCCAGCAGCCCCCTCGCAGGCCACTCTGGAAACACCATATATTTT.

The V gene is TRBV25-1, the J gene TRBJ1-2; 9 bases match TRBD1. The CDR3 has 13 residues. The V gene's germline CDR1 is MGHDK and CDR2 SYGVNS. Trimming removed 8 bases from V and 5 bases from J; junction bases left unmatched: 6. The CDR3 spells CASYPGTGYGYTF. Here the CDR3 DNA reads TGTGCCAGCTACCCCGGGACAGGGTATGGCTACACCTTC.

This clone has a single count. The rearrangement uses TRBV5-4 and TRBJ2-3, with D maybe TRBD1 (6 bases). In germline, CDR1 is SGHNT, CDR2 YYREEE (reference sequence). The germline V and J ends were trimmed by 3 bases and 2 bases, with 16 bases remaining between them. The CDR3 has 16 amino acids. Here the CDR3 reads CASSSTPGHLTDTQYF. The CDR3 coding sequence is TGTGCCAGCAGCTCCACGCCGGGACACCTCACAGATACGCAGTATTTT.

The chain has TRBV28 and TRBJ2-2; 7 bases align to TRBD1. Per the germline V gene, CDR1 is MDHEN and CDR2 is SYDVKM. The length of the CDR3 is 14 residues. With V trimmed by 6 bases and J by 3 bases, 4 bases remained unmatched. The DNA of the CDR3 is TGTGCCAGCAGCCTTACAGGGGACACCGGGGAGCTGTTTTTT. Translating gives CASSLTGDTGELFF.